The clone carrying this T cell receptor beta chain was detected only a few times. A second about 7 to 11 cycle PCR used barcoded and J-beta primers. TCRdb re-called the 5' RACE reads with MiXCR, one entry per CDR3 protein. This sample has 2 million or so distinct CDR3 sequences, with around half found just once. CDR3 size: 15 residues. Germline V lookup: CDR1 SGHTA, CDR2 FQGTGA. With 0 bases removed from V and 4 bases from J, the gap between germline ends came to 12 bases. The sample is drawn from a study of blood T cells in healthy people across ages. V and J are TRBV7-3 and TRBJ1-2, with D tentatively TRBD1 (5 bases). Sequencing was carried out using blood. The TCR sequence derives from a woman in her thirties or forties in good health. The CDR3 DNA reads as TGTGCCAGCAGCTTAACGTCCGGGGGAGGCTATGGCTACACCTTC. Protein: CASSLTSGGGYGYTF.